This T cell receptor beta chain was sequenced in a study of shared clonotypes between healthy human individuals. Between the trimmed V and J ends, which lost 7 bases and 2 bases, there was a span of 11 bases. This CDR3 spans 13 amino acids. The germline gives CDR1 SNHLY, CDR2 FYNNEI. Study findings and constraints: Rarefaction analysis demonstrated incomplete sorted-subset sequencing notwithstanding large depth. Several donors showed sharing of around 5% of naive CD4 clonotypes.

The test was conducted at deep level. Only in-frame clones appear in the TCRdb table, and some are missing; sequencing was by immunoSEQ multiplex PCR. The table has about 1 million clones, about 75% seen once. As concerns this clone: Its antigen remains unknown.

The receptor was isolated from a man younger than 30 in good health. This chain uses TRBV2 with TRBJ2-5; unclear D gene. The sequencing input was memory CD4+ T cells sorted from blood. Specified subset: CD45RA-negative fraction. Here the CDR3 reads CASTVVPQETQYF. CDR3 nucleotides: TGTGCCAGCACGGTAGTACCACAAGAGACCCAGTACTTC.